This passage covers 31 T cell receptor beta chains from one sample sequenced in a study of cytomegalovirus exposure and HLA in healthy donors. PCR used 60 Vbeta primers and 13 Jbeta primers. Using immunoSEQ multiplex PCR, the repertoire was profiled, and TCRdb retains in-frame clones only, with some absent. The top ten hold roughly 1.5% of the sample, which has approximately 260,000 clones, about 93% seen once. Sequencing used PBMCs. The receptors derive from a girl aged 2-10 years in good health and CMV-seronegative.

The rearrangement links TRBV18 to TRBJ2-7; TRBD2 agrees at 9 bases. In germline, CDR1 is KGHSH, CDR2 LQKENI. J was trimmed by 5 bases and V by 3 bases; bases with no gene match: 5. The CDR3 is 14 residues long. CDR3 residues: CASSPSGGNDEQYF. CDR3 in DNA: TGTGCCAGCTCACCTAGCGGGGGAAACGACGAGCAGTACTTC.

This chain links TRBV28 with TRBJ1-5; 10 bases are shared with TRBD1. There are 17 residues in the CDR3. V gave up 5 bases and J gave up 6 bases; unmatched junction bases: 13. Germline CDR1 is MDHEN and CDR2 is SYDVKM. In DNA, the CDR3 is TGTGCCAGCAGTCCCCGGACAGGGGGTGGTTGGGGTCAGCCCCAGCATTTT. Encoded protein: CASSPRTGGGWGQPQHF.

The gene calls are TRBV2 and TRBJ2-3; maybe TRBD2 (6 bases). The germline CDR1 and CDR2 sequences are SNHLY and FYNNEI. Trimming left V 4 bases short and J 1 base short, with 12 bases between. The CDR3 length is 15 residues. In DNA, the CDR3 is TGTGCCAGCAGTGGGGGGGAAAGGGGCACAGATACGCAGTATTTT. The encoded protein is CASSGGERGTDTQYF. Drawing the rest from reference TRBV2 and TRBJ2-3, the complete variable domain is EPEVTQTPSHQVTQMGQEVILRCVPISNHLYFYWYRQILGQKVEFLVSFYNNEISEKSEIFDDQFSVERPDGSNFTLKIRSTKLEDSAMYFCASSGGERGTDTQYFGPGTRLTVL.

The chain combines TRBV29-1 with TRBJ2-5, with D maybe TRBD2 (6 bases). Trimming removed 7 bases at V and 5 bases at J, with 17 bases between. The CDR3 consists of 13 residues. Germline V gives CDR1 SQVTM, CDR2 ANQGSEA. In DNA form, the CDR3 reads TGCAGCGGGGAAGATAGCGGCCGGGAGACCCAGTACTTC. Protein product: CSGEDSGRETQYF.

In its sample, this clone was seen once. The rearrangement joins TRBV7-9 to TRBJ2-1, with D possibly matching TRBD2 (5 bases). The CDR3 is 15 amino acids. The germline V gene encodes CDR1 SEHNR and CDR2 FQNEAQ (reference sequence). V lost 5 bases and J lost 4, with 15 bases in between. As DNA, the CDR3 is TGTGCCAGCAGCGCAACTAGTCAGAGGTACAATGAGCAGTTCTTC. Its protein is CASSATSQRYNEQFF.

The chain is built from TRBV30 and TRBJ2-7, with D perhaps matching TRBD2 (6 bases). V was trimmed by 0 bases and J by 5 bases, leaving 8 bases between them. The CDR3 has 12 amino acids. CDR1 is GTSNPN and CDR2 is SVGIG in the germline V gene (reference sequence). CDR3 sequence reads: CAWSVSGDEQYF. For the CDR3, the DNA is TGTGCCTGGAGTGTATCGGGAGACGAGCAGTACTTC. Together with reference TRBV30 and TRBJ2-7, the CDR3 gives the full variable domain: SQTIHQWPATLVQPVGSPLSLECTVEGTSNPNLYWYRQAAGRGLQLLFYSVGIGQISSEVPQNLSASRPQDRQFILSSKKLLLSDSGFYLCAWSVSGDEQYFGPGTRLTVT.

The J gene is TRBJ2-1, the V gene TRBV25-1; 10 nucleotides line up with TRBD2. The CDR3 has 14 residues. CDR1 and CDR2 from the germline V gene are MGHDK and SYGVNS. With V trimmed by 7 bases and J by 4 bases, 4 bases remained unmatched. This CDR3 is CASNGLADYNEQFF. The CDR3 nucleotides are TGTGCCAGCAATGGACTAGCGGATTACAATGAGCAGTTCTTC. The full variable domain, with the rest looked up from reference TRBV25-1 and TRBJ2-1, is EADIYQTPRYLVIGTGKKITLECSQTMGHDKMYWYQQDPGMELHLIHYSYGVNSTEKGDLSSESTVSRIRTEHFPLTLESARPSHTSQYLCASNGLADYNEQFFGPGTRLTVL.

CDR3 protein: CASRLAGDTGELFF. The CDR3 nucleotides are TGTGCCAGCAGATTGGCAGGGGACACCGGGGAGCTGTTTTTT. The rearrangement links TRBV28 to TRBJ2-2; D is perhaps TRBD1 (6 bases). In germline, CDR1 is MDHEN, CDR2 SYDVKM. V dropped 6 bases and J dropped 3 bases, with 11 bases sitting between them. CDR3 length: 14 amino acids. Full variable domain (outside the CDR3, taken from reference TRBV28 and TRBJ2-2): DVKVTQSSRYLVKRTGEKVFLECVQDMDHENMFWYRQDPGLGLRLIYFSYDVKMKEKGDIPEGYSVSREKKERFSLILESASTNQTSMYLCASRLAGDTGELFFGEGSRLTVL.

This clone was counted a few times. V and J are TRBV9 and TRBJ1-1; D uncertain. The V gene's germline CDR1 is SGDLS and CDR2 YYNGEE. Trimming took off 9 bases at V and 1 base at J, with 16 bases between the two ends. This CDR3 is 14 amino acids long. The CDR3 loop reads CATGNGQSNTEAFF. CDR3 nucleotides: TGTGCCACCGGGAATGGGCAGTCGAACACTGAAGCTTTCTTT.

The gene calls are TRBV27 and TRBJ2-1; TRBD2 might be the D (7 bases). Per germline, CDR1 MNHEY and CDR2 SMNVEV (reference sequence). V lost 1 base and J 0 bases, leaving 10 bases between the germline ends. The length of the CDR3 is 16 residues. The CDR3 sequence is CASSLFGGPSYNEQFF. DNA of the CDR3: TGTGCCAGCAGTTTATTCGGGGGGCCCTCCTACAATGAGCAGTTCTTC.

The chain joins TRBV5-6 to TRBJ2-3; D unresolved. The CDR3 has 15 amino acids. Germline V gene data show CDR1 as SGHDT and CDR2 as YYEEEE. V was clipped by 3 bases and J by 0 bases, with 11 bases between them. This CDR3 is CASSSFYMSTDTQYF. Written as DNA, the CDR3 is TGTGCCAGCAGCTCTTTTTATATGAGCACAGATACGCAGTATTTT.

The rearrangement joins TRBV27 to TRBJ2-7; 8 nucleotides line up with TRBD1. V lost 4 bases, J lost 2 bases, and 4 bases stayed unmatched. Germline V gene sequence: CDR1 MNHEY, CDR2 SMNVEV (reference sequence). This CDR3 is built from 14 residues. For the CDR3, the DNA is TGTGCCAGCAGTTCGGGACAGGCAGCCTACGAGCAGTACTTC. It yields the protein CASSSGQAAYEQYF.

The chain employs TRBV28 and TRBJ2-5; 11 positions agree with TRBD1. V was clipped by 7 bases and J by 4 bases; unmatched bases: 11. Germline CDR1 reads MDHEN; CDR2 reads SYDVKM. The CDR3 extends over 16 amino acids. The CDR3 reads CASTKRGQGATETQYF. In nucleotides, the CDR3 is TGTGCCAGCACCAAACGTGGACAGGGGGCAACAGAGACCCAGTACTTC.

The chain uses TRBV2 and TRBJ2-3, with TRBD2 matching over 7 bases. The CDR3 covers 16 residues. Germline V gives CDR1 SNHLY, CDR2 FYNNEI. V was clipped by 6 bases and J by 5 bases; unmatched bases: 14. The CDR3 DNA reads TGTGCCAGCAGCGAAAAACTAGCGAACCGGGGAGATACGCAGTATTTT. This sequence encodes CASSEKLANRGDTQYF.

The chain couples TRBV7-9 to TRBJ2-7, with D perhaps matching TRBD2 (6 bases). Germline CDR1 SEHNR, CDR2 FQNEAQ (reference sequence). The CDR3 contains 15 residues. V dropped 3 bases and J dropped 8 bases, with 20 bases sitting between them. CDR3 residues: CASSFDSGNTLKQYF. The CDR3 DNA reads TGTGCCAGCAGCTTTGATAGCGGCAATACCCTGAAGCAGTACTTC.

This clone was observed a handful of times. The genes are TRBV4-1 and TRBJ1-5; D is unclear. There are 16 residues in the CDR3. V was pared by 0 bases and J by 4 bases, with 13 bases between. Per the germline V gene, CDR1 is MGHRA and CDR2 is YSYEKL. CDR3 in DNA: TGCGCCAGCAGCCAAGATCCCCCCTCGACAAATCAGCCCCAGCATTTT. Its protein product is CASSQDPPSTNQPQHF.

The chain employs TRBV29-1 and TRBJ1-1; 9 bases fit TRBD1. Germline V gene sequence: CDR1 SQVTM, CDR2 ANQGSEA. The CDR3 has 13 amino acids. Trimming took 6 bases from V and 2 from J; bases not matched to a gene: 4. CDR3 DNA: TGCAGCGTGGACAGGGGTTTTAACACTGAAGCTTTCTTT. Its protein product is CSVDRGFNTEAFF.

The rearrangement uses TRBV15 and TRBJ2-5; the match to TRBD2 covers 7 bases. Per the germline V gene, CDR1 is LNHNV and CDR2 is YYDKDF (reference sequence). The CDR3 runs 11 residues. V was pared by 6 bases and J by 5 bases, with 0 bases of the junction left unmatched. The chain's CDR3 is CATRGGETQYF. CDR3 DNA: TGTGCCACCAGGGGAGGGGAGACCCAGTACTTC.

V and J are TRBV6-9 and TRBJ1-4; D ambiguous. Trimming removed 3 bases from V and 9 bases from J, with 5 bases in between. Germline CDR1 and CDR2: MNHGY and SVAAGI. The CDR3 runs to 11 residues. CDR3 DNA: TGTGCCAGCAGTTACCTACAAAAACTGTTTTTT. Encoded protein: CASSYLQKLFF.

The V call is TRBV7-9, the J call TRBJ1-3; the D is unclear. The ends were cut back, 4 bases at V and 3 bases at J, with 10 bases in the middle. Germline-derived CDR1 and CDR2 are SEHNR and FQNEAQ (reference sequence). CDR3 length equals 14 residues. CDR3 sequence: CASSSKAGGNTIYF. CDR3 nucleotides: TGTGCCAGCAGCTCCAAGGCGGGTGGAAACACCATATATTTT.

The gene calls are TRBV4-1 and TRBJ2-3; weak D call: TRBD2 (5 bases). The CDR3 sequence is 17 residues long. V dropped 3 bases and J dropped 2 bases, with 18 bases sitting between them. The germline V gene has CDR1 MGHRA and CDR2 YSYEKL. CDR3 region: CASSHLQSGTLTDTQYF. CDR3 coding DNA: TGCGCCAGCAGCCATCTCCAGAGCGGCACACTCACAGATACGCAGTATTTT.

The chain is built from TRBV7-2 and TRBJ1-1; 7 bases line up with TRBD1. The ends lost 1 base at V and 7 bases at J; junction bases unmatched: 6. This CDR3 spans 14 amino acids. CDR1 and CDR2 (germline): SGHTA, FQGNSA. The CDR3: CASSLGQGPGEAFF. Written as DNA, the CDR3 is TGTGCCAGCAGCTTAGGACAGGGTCCTGGTGAAGCTTTCTTT.

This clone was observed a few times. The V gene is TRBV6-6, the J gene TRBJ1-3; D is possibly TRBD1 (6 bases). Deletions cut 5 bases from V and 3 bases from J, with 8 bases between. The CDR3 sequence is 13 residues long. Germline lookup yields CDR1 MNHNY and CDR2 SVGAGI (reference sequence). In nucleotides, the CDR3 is TGTGCCAGCAGTGGGACACTTGGAAACACCATATATTTT. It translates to CASSGTLGNTIYF.

CDR3 loop: CSASTSYEQYF. The CDR3 region has the DNA TGCAGTGCTAGCACGAGTTACGAGCAGTACTTC. The chain recombines TRBV20-1 with TRBJ2-7; D call uncertain. Germline V lookup: CDR1 DFQATT, CDR2 SNEGSKA (reference sequence). The CDR3 runs to 11 residues. V was clipped by 3 bases and J by 4 bases, with 7 bases between them.

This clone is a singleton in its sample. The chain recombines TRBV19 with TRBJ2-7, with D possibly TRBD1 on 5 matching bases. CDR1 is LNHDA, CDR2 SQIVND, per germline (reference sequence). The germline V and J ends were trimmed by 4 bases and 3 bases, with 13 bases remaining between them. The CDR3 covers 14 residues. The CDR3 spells CASSSGRALYEQYF. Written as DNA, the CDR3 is TGTGCCAGTAGTAGTGGCAGGGCCCTCTACGAGCAGTACTTC. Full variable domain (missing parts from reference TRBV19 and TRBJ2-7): DGGITQSPKYLFRKEGQNVTLSCEQNLNHDAMYWYRQDPGQGLRLIYYSQIVNDFQKGDIAEGYSVSREKKESFPLTVTSAQKNPTAFYLCASSSGRALYEQYFGPGTRLTVT.

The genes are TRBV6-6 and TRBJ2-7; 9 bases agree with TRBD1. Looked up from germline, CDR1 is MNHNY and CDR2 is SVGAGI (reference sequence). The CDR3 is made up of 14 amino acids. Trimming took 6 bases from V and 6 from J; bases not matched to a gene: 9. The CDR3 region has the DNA TGTGCCAGCAGCGCCGGGACAGGGTTTAGCGAGCAGTACTTC. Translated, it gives CASSAGTGFSEQYF.

CDR3 residues: CASSSHTGGNTIYF. CDR3 DNA sequence: TGTGCCAGCAGTTCCCATACGGGGGGAAACACCATATATTTT. This rearrangement joins TRBV28 to TRBJ1-3; D gene ambiguous. V was shortened by 4 bases and J by 4 bases, with 11 bases between the two germline ends. CDR3 length: 14 amino acids. Germline V gene lookup returns CDR1 MDHEN and CDR2 SYDVKM. Full variable domain (outside the CDR3, taken from reference TRBV28 and TRBJ1-3): DVKVTQSSRYLVKRTGEKVFLECVQDMDHENMFWYRQDPGLGLRLIYFSYDVKMKEKGDIPEGYSVSREKKERFSLILESASTNQTSMYLCASSSHTGGNTIYFGEGSWLTVV.

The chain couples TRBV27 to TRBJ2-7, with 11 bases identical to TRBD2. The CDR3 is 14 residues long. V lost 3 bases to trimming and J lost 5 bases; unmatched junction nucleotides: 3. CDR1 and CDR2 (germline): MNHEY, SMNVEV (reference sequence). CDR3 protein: CASSFTSGRDEQYF. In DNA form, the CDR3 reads TGTGCCAGCAGTTTTACTAGCGGGAGAGACGAGCAGTACTTC.

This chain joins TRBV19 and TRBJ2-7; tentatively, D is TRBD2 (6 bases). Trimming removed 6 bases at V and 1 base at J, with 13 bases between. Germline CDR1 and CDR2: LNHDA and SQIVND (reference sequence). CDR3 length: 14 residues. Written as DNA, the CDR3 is TGTGCCAGTAGCGGGGGACGGCCGTCCTACGAGCAGTACTTC. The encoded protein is CASSGGRPSYEQYF.

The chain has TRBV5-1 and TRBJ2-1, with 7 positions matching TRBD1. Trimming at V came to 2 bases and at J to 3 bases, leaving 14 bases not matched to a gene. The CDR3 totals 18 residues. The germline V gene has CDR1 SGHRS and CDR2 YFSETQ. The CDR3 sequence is CASSLMDWRAGGYNEQFF. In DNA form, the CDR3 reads TGCGCCAGCAGCTTAATGGATTGGCGGGCAGGGGGCTACAATGAGCAGTTCTTC. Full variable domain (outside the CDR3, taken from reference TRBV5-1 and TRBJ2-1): KAGVTQTPRYLIKTRGQQVTLSCSPISGHRSVSWYQQTPGQGLQFLFEYFSETQRNKGNFPGRFSGRQFSNSRSEMNVSTLELGDSALYLCASSLMDWRAGGYNEQFFGPGTRLTVL.

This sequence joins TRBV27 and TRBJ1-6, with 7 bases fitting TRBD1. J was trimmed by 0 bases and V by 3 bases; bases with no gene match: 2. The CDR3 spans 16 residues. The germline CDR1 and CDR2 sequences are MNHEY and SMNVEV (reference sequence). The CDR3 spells CASSFRTGSYNSPLHF. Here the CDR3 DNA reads TGTGCCAGCAGTTTTCGGACAGGCTCCTATAATTCACCCCTCCACTTT.